One and the same sample provided the 9 T cell receptor beta chains below, sequenced in a study of blood T cell repertoires in COVID-19. Generated by immunoSEQ multiplex PCR, the TCRdb table keeps only in-frame clones and is missing some. The table has roughly 45,000 clones, approximately 80% seen once; the top ten hold roughly a quarter. Material: peripheral blood. The origin of the receptors is a woman aged 55-70 years with acute or convalescent COVID-19.

The chain uses TRBV13 and TRBJ2-7; TRBD1 is a possible D gene (7 bases). The CDR3 runs to 15 residues. Germline V CDR1 and CDR2: PRHDT, FYEKMQ (reference sequence). The V gene lost 2 bases and the J gene lost 2 bases, with 13 bases spanning the gap. The CDR3 here is CASSLRGTAPYEQYF. Written as DNA, the CDR3 is TGTGCCAGCAGCTTACGCGGGACAGCTCCCTACGAGCAGTACTTC.

The V call is TRBV5-1, the J call TRBJ2-6; 10 nucleotides align to TRBD1. Looked up from germline, CDR1 is SGHRS and CDR2 is YFSETQ. This CDR3 has 16 residues. With 4 bases clipped from V and 4 bases from J, the junction kept 5 bases outside the gene matches. CDR3 protein: CASSERQGAGANVLTF. CDR3 sequence (DNA): TGCGCCAGCAGCGAGAGACAGGGGGCAGGGGCCAACGTCCTGACTTTC. The whole variable domain, filled in from reference TRBV5-1 and TRBJ2-6, reads KAGVTQTPRYLIKTRGQQVTLSCSPISGHRSVSWYQQTPGQGLQFLFEYFSETQRNKGNFPGRFSGRQFSNSRSEMNVSTLELGDSALYLCASSERQGAGANVLTFGAGSRLTVL.

The CDR3: CASSFRTGGSYEQYF. DNA for the CDR3: TGTGCCAGCAGCTTTCGGACAGGGGGCTCCTACGAGCAGTACTTC. This chain connects TRBV12-1 to TRBJ2-7; the table's D call of TRBD1 was not tested on the DNA. TRBV12-1 is labeled a pseudogene. This CDR3 region has 15 residues.

The rearrangement links TRBV5-8 to TRBJ1-4; possibly TRBD1 for D (5 bases). This CDR3 spans 14 amino acids. The ends were cut back, 1 base at V and 4 bases at J, with 8 bases in the middle. Germline V lookup: CDR1 SGHTS, CDR2 YDEGEE. CDR3 DNA sequence: TGTGCCAGCAGCTTGACAGGAGTTAATGAAAAACTGTTTTTT. Protein product: CASSLTGVNEKLFF.

This sequence joins TRBV5-1 and TRBJ2-3, with a tentative D call TRBD1 (6 bases). V lost 0 bases and J 5 bases, leaving 13 bases between the germline ends. This CDR3 contains 15 residues. Germline-derived CDR1 and CDR2 are SGHRS and YFSETQ. As DNA, the CDR3 is TGCGCCAGCAGCTTGGAGGTGGGGGCGGTAGATACGCAGTATTTT. Its protein product is CASSLEVGAVDTQYF.

The sample holds a few counts of this clone. The chain uses TRBV7-3 and TRBJ1-1; D is possibly TRBD1 (5 bases). Trimming removed 6 bases at V and 2 bases at J, with 10 bases between. The CDR3 length is 13 residues. Looked up from germline, CDR1 is SGHTA and CDR2 is FQGTGA. The CDR3 region has the DNA TGTGCCAGCAGTCCAGGGTCTAACACTGAAGCTTTCTTT. Encoded protein: CASSPGSNTEAFF.

The CDR3 here is CASSQGNTGVSVEQYF. As DNA, the CDR3 is TGCGCCAGCAGCCAAGGAAATACAGGGGTTTCGGTCGAGCAGTACTTC. V gene TRBV4-1 combines with J gene TRBJ2-7; 7 bases are a match to TRBD1. The V gene's germline CDR1 is MGHRA and CDR2 YSYEKL. J lost 6 bases, V lost 1 base, and 12 bases had no gene match. The CDR3 sequence is 16 residues long.

This chain connects TRBV11-2 to TRBJ2-7; no reliable D call. The CDR3 is 13 residues long. V was shortened by 5 bases and J by 0 bases, with 8 bases between the two germline ends. In germline, CDR1 is SGHAT, CDR2 FQNNGV. CDR3 amino acids: CASSSRVSYEQYF. CDR3 sequence (DNA): TGTGCCAGCAGCAGCCGGGTCTCCTACGAGCAGTACTTC. The full variable domain, in which reference TRBV11-2 and TRBJ2-7 provide the parts outside the CDR3, is EAGVAQSPRYKIIEKRQSVAFWCNPISGHATLYWYQQILGQGPKLLIQFQNNGVVDDSQLPKDRFSAERLKGVDSTLKIQPAKLEDSAVYLCASSSRVSYEQYFGPGTRLTVT.

The chain is built from TRBV6-2 or TRBV6-3 and TRBJ1-5; 11 nucleotides align to TRBD1. Germline assignment: CDR1 MNHEY and CDR2 SVGEGT. CDR3 length: 14 amino acids. Losses at the gene ends were 5 bases for V and 6 bases for J; bases not matched to a gene: 3. The CDR3 region is CASSGTGGGQPQHF. DNA of the CDR3: TGTGCCAGCAGTGGGACAGGGGGAGGTCAGCCCCAGCATTTT.